A single sample is the source of the 3 T cell receptor beta chains below, sequenced in a study of OX40 agonist ivuxolimab in advanced cancers. Profiling relied on immunoSEQ multiplex PCR, and the TCRdb table lists in-frame clones only, not all of them. The table records approximately 65,000 clones, 89% of them present only once. Sequenced here: CD4+ or CD8+ T cells sorted from blood, sampled in a trial of the OX40 agonist ivuxolimab. The receptors here all came from an adult with an advanced solid tumor such as melanoma, head and neck, liver or kidney cancer.

As DNA, the CDR3 is TGTGCCAGCAGCCTGACGGACGGGACTGAAGCTTTCTTT. The encoded protein is CASSLTDGTEAFF. This chain links TRBV7-9 with TRBJ1-1; D is unresolved. Germline CDR1 and CDR2: SEHNR and FQNEAQ (reference sequence). Deletions cut 5 bases from V and 5 bases from J, with 12 bases between. This CDR3 region has 13 residues.

The chain has TRBV18 and TRBJ1-5, with no clear D. The CDR3 has 15 amino acids. The V end was cut by 3 bases, the J end by 6 bases, with 15 bases between. In germline, CDR1 is KGHSH, CDR2 LQKENI. CDR3 residues: CASSPLEGRFQPQHF. The DNA for the CDR3 is TGTGCCAGCTCACCTCTAGAGGGTAGGTTTCAGCCCCAGCATTTT.

The chain has TRBV16 and TRBJ1-5, with D unclear. The germline gives CDR1 KGHSY, CDR2 FQNENV. The V and J ends lost 4 bases and 6 bases respectively, with 10 bases between them. This CDR3 has 13 amino acids. In nucleotides, the CDR3 is TGTGCCAGCAGCCTGCGAAGGCGTCAGCCCCAGCATTTT. Its protein is CASSLRRRQPQHF.